This T cell receptor beta chain was sequenced for a study of control samples from healthy donors and cancer patients. The V gene's germline CDR1 is MNHEY and CDR2 SVGAGI. The CDR3 is 13 amino acids. Trimming took 6 bases from V and 3 from J, leaving 12 bases between them. TCRdb keeps only in-frame clones here, not all; method: immunoSEQ multiplex PCR. The sample carries some 150,000 clones, about 94% recorded once. This chain connects TRBV6-5 to TRBJ2-7, with a weak D call TRBD2 (6 bases). The sequenced material came from PBMCs. The clonotype comes from a man in his 60s with colorectal cancer. CDR3 region: CASRLALDYEQYF. DNA of the CDR3: TGTGCCAGCAGACTAGCCTTAGACTACGAGCAGTACTTC.